Detailed here is one T cell receptor beta chain. The sample originates from a study of blood T cell repertoires in COVID-19. V gave up 5 bases and J gave up 4 bases; unmatched junction bases: 7. The CDR3 consists of 16 residues. Germline lookup yields CDR1 SEHNR and CDR2 FQNEAQ (reference sequence). The repertoire was sequenced with immunoSEQ multiplex PCR; TCRdb's copy has only in-frame clones and lacks some. The table records about 200,000 clones, around 86% of them present only once. The chain is built from TRBV7-9 and TRBJ2-1, with TRBD2 matching over 11 bases. The sequenced sample was peripheral blood. The sequence derives from a man aged 35 to 55 with acute or convalescent COVID-19. Written as DNA, the CDR3 is TGTGCCAGCAGCCCAGACCTAGCGGGGGGATACAATGAGCAGTTCTTC. It is translated as CASSPDLAGGYNEQFF.